The present entry profiles one T cell receptor (beta chain) with its context. This clonotype has more than one count but fewer than ten. The clone's antigen remains unknown. No much larger clone exists at a distance of one base, and base qualities are not known. The record originates from a study of blood T cells in healthy people across ages (dated by TCRdb to between 2014 and 2016). A note on the overall study: Template switching captured roughly one uniquely barcoded TCR beta cDNA molecule per two T cells in model experiments. The study measured age-related changes in TCR beta repertoire diversity using deep sequencing normalized with unique cDNA molecular identifiers. To avoid experimental bias, donors of different ages were spread randomly across the sequencing lanes. Using the same blood draw, the study looked at two additional independent replicas of 1 million unique cDNA reads for two donors, one aged 18 to 30 and the other aged 80 or older. Four age groups were formed from the donors: young (average roughly 15 years), middle-aged (approximately 42), aged (roughly 58) and long-lived (around 82). Overall study results and their limits: Compared with the aged group, more naive CD4+ T cells, fewer expanded clones and increased TCR diversity were shown by the long-lived group, suggesting age selection. Donor CMV infection status was unknown, potentially confounding age-related changes in expanded clonotypes. Estimates of total diversity based on one million sequenced T cells were regarded as lower bounds and as underestimates. As age increased, observed TCR beta diversity per million T cells dropped in a roughly linear way, and a significant reduction was already evident by age about 36. The percentage of naive T cells measured by flow cytometry correlated strongly with observed TCR beta diversity. Conclusive comparison of naive and antigen-experienced compartments was prevented by the profiling of bulk unsorted PBMCs.

Libraries were prepared through 5' RACE. Sequencing was carried out with an Illumina HiSeq 2500. A second roughly 6 to 11 cycle PCR used a sample-barcoded 5' primer and a J-beta primer mix. A unique molecular identifier was introduced onto each TCR beta cDNA molecule by a template-switch 5' adaptor carrying 12 random nucleotides. Each sample yielded at least 3 million CDR3-containing paired-end reads. First-strand cDNA synthesis was performed from all RNA using the Mint cDNA synthesis kit, with priming by a TRBC-specific oligonucleotide. All cDNA was treated with uracil-DNA glycosylase and then went through a first 18-cycle PCR with the universal primers M1SS and BC2_uni_R. As for the original processing: For normalization, 1 million high-quality reads were randomly selected from each sample, with every read carrying a distinct molecular identifier. Instead of being binned into consensus sequences, reads that shared molecular identifiers were thrown out. MiTCR, with a Q25 quality threshold and the strictest error-elimination algorithm, was used for CDR3 identification, clonotype clustering and error correction. Lower-bound total TCR beta diversity was estimated with a nonparametric unseen species model using Euler transformation. TCRdb reworked the public reads: Q25 trimming with fastp, MiXCR clone assembly, productive beta chains retained. Rows with a matching CDR3 protein are joined into one entry that keeps the most common DNA and genes. These V and J calls originate from TCRdb's pipeline instead of the authors' own analysis. This sample has 780,000 or so distinct CDR3 sequences in its table, and 56% of those were observed once. The top ten clones comprise roughly 25% of the sample.

Donors were under 40 systemically healthy Caucasian individuals from Russia aged roughly 6 to 90 years. Each donor gave around 9.8 milliliters of peripheral blood, collected into EDTA-treated Vacutainer tubes. Ficoll-Paque density-gradient centrifugation was used to isolate PBMCs, with at least 7 million per sample. Total RNA was extracted from PBMCs with Trizol reagent, with at least 6 micrograms obtained per sample. For every donor, flow cytometry on a PBMC aliquot measured the percentage of naive CD45RAhigh/CD27high T cells. There are 19 amino acids in the CDR3, from cysteine to phenylalanine inclusive. Only the CDR3 region is kept as DNA, spanning 57 bases read in frame from base 1. V is cut back by 0 bases and J by 3 bases, with 8 bases in the junction unmatched. The CDR1 and CDR2 encoded by the germline V gene are MNHEY and SVGAGI.

The receptor's source is a man aged 40-49 years in good health. The sequencing input was blood. The chain is encoded by TRBV6-5 joined to TRBJ2-6; 10 nucleotides in the junction match TRBD2. The nucleotide sequence reads as follows: TGTGCCAGCAGTTACTCCGCTAGCGGGGGCCCTGTTGGGGCCAACGTCCTGACTTTC. It specifies CASSYSASGGPVGANVLTF.